The source of this T cell receptor (beta chain) is a study of cytotoxic CD8 clonotypes in ibrutinib-treated CLL. Looking at the study overall: Mean productive templates were approximately 240,000; mean productive rearrangements were around 90,000.

Target depth was 1 in 200,000 to 1 in 1 million T cells, about 10x per clonotype. Repertoires were generated with immunoSEQ multiplex PCR, while TCRdb's copy carries only in-frame clones and drops some. There are around 20,000 clones in the sample; roughly 80% occur only once, and 5.5% to 6% lies in the top ten. Trimming removed 6 bases from V and 1 base from J, with 18 bases in between. The CDR3 sequence is 16 residues long. The germline CDR1 and CDR2 sequences are MDHEN and SYDVKM. Study-wide points: Clonality went higher at ibrutinib response and then dropped back toward baseline at progression.

As concerns this clone: Its specificity is not known.

As input for TCR beta libraries, around 2 micrograms of genomic DNA came from cryopreserved PBMCs. V usage is TRBV28 and J usage is TRBJ1-1; D unclear. The sample was PBMCs, taken before ibrutinib treatment. This TCR came from a human donor with chronic lymphocytic leukemia. CDR3 loop: CASSQMGLGRNTEAFF. The CDR3 nucleotides are TGTGCCAGCAGCCAGATGGGTCTGGGGAGGAACACTGAAGCTTTCTTT. The whole variable domain, remainder taken from reference TRBV28 and TRBJ1-1, is DVKVTQSSRYLVKRTGEKVFLECVQDMDHENMFWYRQDPGLGLRLIYFSYDVKMKEKGDIPEGYSVSREKKERFSLILESASTNQTSMYLCASSQMGLGRNTEAFFGQGTRLTVV.